This record concerns one T cell receptor (beta chain) sequence. What it binds is not known. TCRdb reanalysed the 5' RACE reads using MiXCR and keeps one entry per CDR3 protein. The sample holds about 720,000 distinct CDR3 sequences, about 9.4% seen once. V lost 4 bases and J lost 3; bases outside the gene matches: 6. Germline V gene sequence: CDR1 SGHTA, CDR2 FQGTGA. The CDR3 has 16 amino acids. This entry is derived from a study of identical twins. Study findings and constraints: Beta clonotypes that were abundant in cord blood contained fewer insertions, a pattern absent from memory repertoires. The study reached conclusions through statistical analysis that was cross-sectional, not following the same donors.

The same sample was also used in a study of yellow fever vaccine responses in identical twins.

The chain employs TRBV7-3 and TRBJ2-2; 9 bases agree with TRBD2. The sample consisted of PBMCs. This sequence originates from a woman between 18 and 29 years old in good health. CDR3 amino acids: CASSSSSGVDTGELFF. CDR3 in DNA: TGTGCCAGCAGCTCTTCTAGCGGGGTCGACACCGGGGAGCTGTTTTTT.